These 25 T cell receptor beta chains were all obtained from the same sample, sequenced in a study of OX40 agonist ivuxolimab in advanced cancers. Libraries were prepared through the immunoSEQ multiplex PCR assay. TCRdb obtained this table from immuneACCESS and retained in-frame rearrangements with V and J assigned. These tables miss some clones; where compared with another copy, unresolved V genes account for less than half of the shortfall, and the remainder is unexplained. This sample lists 100,000 or so clones; about 96% were detected once. The ten largest make up roughly 2.1% of the sample. The specimen comprised CD4+ or CD8+ T cells sorted from blood, sampled in a trial of the OX40 agonist ivuxolimab. Source of these receptors: an adult with an advanced solid tumor such as melanoma, head and neck, liver or kidney cancer.

This sequence joins TRBV28 and TRBJ2-7; 8 bases are shared with TRBD1. The junction had 8 bases not matched to a gene; V was cut back by 6 bases and J by 1 base. CDR3 length: 15 amino acids. Germline V gene sequence: CDR1 MDHEN, CDR2 SYDVKM. The chain's CDR3 is CASSLDRENSYEQYF. The CDR3 bases are TGTGCCAGCAGCCTGGACAGGGAGAATTCCTACGAGCAGTACTTC.

The count of this clone is one. The rearrangement links TRBV30 to TRBJ1-4; 9 bases are a match to TRBD1. The CDR3 runs 14 residues. Germline loops: CDR1 GTSNPN, CDR2 SVGIG (reference sequence). V dropped 2 bases and J dropped 6; count of bases not matched to a gene: 4. CDR3 coding DNA: TGTGCCTGGAGTCCGGGACAGGGAGATGAAAAACTGTTTTTT. It yields the protein CAWSPGQGDEKLFF.

The chain recombines TRBV27 with TRBJ2-2; D is uncertain. Germline V gene data show CDR1 as MNHEY and CDR2 as SMNVEV (reference sequence). The CDR3 has 15 amino acids. V was cut by 3 bases and J by 2 bases, with 10 bases left in between. This CDR3 reads CASSLRLDNTGELFF. DNA for the CDR3: TGTGCCAGCAGTTTGAGGTTAGATAACACCGGGGAGCTGTTTTTT.

CDR3 loop: CAISEIQSIDTQYF. The CDR3 bases are TGTGCCATCAGTGAAATTCAAAGTATAGATACGCAGTATTTT. V gene TRBV10-3 combines with J gene TRBJ2-3; the D is unclear. Looked up from germline, CDR1 is ENHRY and CDR2 is SYGVKD. This CDR3 contains 14 residues. V was trimmed by 3 bases and J by 5 bases, leaving 12 bases between them.

J is TRBJ2-1 and V is TRBV19, with 13 bases matching TRBD2. The CDR3 length is 13 residues. The junction had 2 bases not matched to a gene; V was cut back by 6 bases and J by 9 bases. Germline CDR1 LNHDA, CDR2 SQIVND (reference sequence). In DNA form, the CDR3 reads TGTGCCAGTAGACTAGCGGGAGGGTTTGAGCAGTTCTTC. It codes for CASRLAGGFEQFF.

V is TRBV18 and J is TRBJ2-1, with TRBD2 as a possible D gene (6 bases). The CDR3 contains 13 residues. The germline CDR1 and CDR2 sequences are KGHSH and LQKENI. The ends were cut back, 3 bases at V and 6 bases at J, with 9 bases in the middle. CDR3 in amino acids: CASSPRDFNEQFF. CDR3 nucleotides: TGTGCCAGCTCACCCCGGGACTTCAATGAGCAGTTCTTC.

This clone was observed once. This chain connects TRBV6-6 to TRBJ1-6; D uncertain. Trimming stripped 0 bases from V and 9 bases from J, with 12 bases between. This CDR3 is built from 15 residues. Germline V lookup: CDR1 MNHNY, CDR2 SVGAGI (reference sequence). The CDR3: CASSYSAEKRSPLHF. CDR3 DNA sequence: TGTGCCAGCAGTTACTCCGCCGAGAAACGTTCACCCCTCCACTTT.

The chain carries TRBV5-4 and TRBJ2-5; D may be TRBD2 (5 bases). The ends were cut back, 7 bases at V and 2 bases at J, with 6 bases in the middle. This CDR3 is built from 11 residues. Germline CDR1 and CDR2: SGHNT and YYREEE (reference sequence). CDR3 residues: CASGRQETQYF. DNA of the CDR3: TGTGCCAGCGGGAGACAAGAGACCCAGTACTTC.

This clone was recorded once. V and J are TRBV28 and TRBJ1-5, with a tentative D call TRBD1 (5 bases). The CDR3 loop spans 14 amino acids. CDR1 and CDR2 (germline): MDHEN, SYDVKM. Trimming removed 5 bases at V and 1 base at J, with 9 bases between. CDR3 loop: CASSRDWSNQPQHF. CDR3 nucleotides: TGTGCCAGCAGTCGGGACTGGAGCAATCAGCCCCAGCATTTT.

This clone was counted between two and nine times. J is TRBJ2-7 and V is TRBV11-1, with a tentative D call TRBD2 (6 bases). The germline V gene has CDR1 SGHAT and CDR2 FQDESV (reference sequence). The CDR3 totals 15 residues. The V and J ends lost 5 bases and 3 bases respectively, with 17 bases between them. The CDR3 reads CASSPEDQEGYEQYF. CDR3 bases: TGTGCCAGCAGCCCCGAGGATCAGGAGGGCTACGAGCAGTACTTC.

The chain is built from TRBV5-4 and TRBJ1-1; D might be TRBD1 (5 bases). Germline-derived CDR1 and CDR2 are SGHNT and YYREEE (reference sequence). V dropped 1 base and J dropped 2 bases, with 12 bases sitting between them. There are 15 residues in the CDR3. The CDR3 is CASSLLRGSNTEAFF. For the CDR3, the DNA is TGTGCCAGCAGCTTGCTCCGGGGGTCCAACACTGAAGCTTTCTTT.

This chain links TRBV6-5 with TRBJ2-7, with D perhaps matching TRBD1 or TRBD2 (5 bases each). Germline V CDR1 and CDR2: MNHEY, SVGAGI. V was trimmed by 5 bases and J by 5 bases, leaving 16 bases between them. This CDR3 is built from 14 residues. For the CDR3, the DNA is TGTGCCAGCAGTCAATCGGGGACGCCGAACGAGCAGTACTTC. It specifies CASSQSGTPNEQYF.

This rearrangement joins TRBV4-1 to TRBJ2-1; weak D call: TRBD2 (6 bases). The germline V and J ends were trimmed by 4 bases and 8 bases, with 15 bases remaining between them. Germline CDR1 is MGHRA and CDR2 is YSYEKL. The CDR3 spans 14 residues. For the CDR3, the DNA is TGCGCCAGCAGCCGGGAGGTTGGGCCTGATGAGCAGTTCTTC. This encodes CASSREVGPDEQFF.

The genes are TRBV6-1 and TRBJ2-7; 7 bases align to TRBD2. The CDR3 runs 12 residues. Unmatched junction bases numbered 4, after V lost 8 bases and J lost 3 bases. Germline CDR1 is MNHNS and CDR2 is SASEGT. The chain's CDR3 is CASSGGSYEQYF. DNA of the CDR3: TGTGCCAGCTCGGGGGGAAGCTACGAGCAGTACTTC.

V usage is TRBV7-9 and J usage is TRBJ2-5, with 10 bases aligning to TRBD1. The CDR3 consists of 15 residues. The germline CDR1 and CDR2 sequences are SEHNR and FQNEAQ (reference sequence). V was pared by 5 bases and J by 5 bases, with 8 bases of the junction left unmatched. The CDR3, as DNA: TGTGCCAGCAGCAGGACGACAGGGGGCCAGGAGACCCAGTACTTC. This translates into CASSRTTGGQETQYF.

This sequence joins TRBV4-3 and TRBJ2-7, with a tentative D call TRBD1 (5 bases). The CDR3 extends over 15 amino acids. With 0 bases removed from V and 3 bases from J, the gap between germline ends came to 12 bases. Looked up from germline, CDR1 is LGHNA and CDR2 is YSLEER. In DNA form, the CDR3 reads TGCGCCAGCAGCCAAGATTGGGCAGGGCTCTACGAGCAGTACTTC. It is translated as CASSQDWAGLYEQYF.

This sequence joins TRBV9 and TRBJ2-7, with 10 positions matching TRBD2. The CDR3 has 15 amino acids. CDR1 is SGDLS and CDR2 is YYNGEE in the germline V gene. Trimming cost V 4 bases and J 4 bases; bases outside gene matches: 8. The CDR3 region is CASSSRASGGYEQYF. The CDR3 DNA is TGTGCCAGCAGCTCCCGAGCTAGCGGGGGATACGAGCAGTACTTC.

The chain combines TRBV7-9 with TRBJ2-1; the match to TRBD2 covers 8 bases. Germline CDR1 and CDR2: SEHNR and FQNEAQ (reference sequence). With V trimmed by 6 bases and J by 5 bases, 12 bases remained unmatched. The length of the CDR3 is 16 residues. The CDR3 here is CASSSVTGGYHNEQFF. The CDR3 DNA is TGTGCCAGCAGTTCTGTAACGGGAGGGTATCACAATGAGCAGTTCTTC.

The J gene is TRBJ2-3, the V gene TRBV6-1; D is unclear. The germline V and J ends were trimmed by 2 bases and 5 bases, with 5 bases remaining between them. This CDR3 has 12 residues. Germline CDR1 and CDR2: MNHNS and SASEGT. The CDR3 DNA reads TGTGCCAGCAGTGAATTGGAAGATACGCAGTATTTT. Its translation: CASSELEDTQYF.

The chain employs TRBV30 and TRBJ2-5; TRBD1 matches 8 bases. The CDR3 is made up of 15 amino acids. CDR1 GTSNPN and CDR2 SVGIG come from the germline V gene (reference sequence). J gave up 4 bases and V 4 bases, and 11 bases lay outside the gene matches. The CDR3 loop reads CAWTPWTGPGETQYF. In nucleotides, the CDR3 is TGTGCCTGGACCCCTTGGACAGGGCCCGGAGAGACCCAGTACTTC.

The chain combines TRBV6-1 with TRBJ2-7; TRBD1 might be the D (6 bases). Trimming left V 6 bases short and J 6 bases short, with 18 bases between. This CDR3 spans 14 amino acids. CDR1 is MNHNS, CDR2 SASEGT, per germline. The CDR3 sequence: CASSTTGPGIEQYF. The DNA of the CDR3 is TGTGCCAGCAGCACGACAGGTCCGGGGATCGAGCAGTACTTC.

The chain employs TRBV5-1 and TRBJ1-5; D remains unclear. The ends were cut back, 0 bases at V and 0 bases at J, with 13 bases in the middle. The germline V gene has CDR1 SGHRS and CDR2 YFSETQ. This CDR3 has 17 residues. The CDR3 DNA sequence: TGCGCCAGCAGCTTGGGGGAAGACTTTCATAGCAATCAGCCCCAGCATTTT. Residues: CASSLGEDFHSNQPQHF. The variable domain in full, with the rest retrieved from reference TRBV5-1 and TRBJ1-5, is KAGVTQTPRYLIKTRGQQVTLSCSPISGHRSVSWYQQTPGQGLQFLFEYFSETQRNKGNFPGRFSGRQFSNSRSEMNVSTLELGDSALYLCASSLGEDFHSNQPQHFGDGTRLSIL.

This chain joins TRBV15 and TRBJ2-1, with 8 nucleotides matching TRBD1. The germline V gene encodes CDR1 LNHNV and CDR2 YYDKDF (reference sequence). The junction had 8 bases not matched to a gene; V was cut back by 8 bases and J by 8 bases. This CDR3 is 13 amino acids long. CDR3 amino acids: CATGTPGGDEQFF. The CDR3, as DNA: TGTGCCACCGGAACCCCAGGGGGCGATGAGCAGTTCTTC.

The J gene is TRBJ2-3, the V gene TRBV4-3; perhaps D is TRBD1 or TRBD2 (5 bases each). Germline V gene lookup returns CDR1 LGHNA and CDR2 YSLEER. The CDR3 consists of 15 residues. V was cut by 0 bases and J by 3 bases, with 10 bases left in between. The CDR3 nucleotides read TGCGCCAGCAGCCAAGAGGGACGGGTAACAGATACGCAGTATTTT. This encodes CASSQEGRVTDTQYF.

J is TRBJ2-5 and V is TRBV6-5; TRBD2 agrees at 7 bases. The V segment lost 7 bases and the J segment 1 base; nucleotides outside the gene matches: 9. CDR1 and CDR2 (germline): MNHEY, SVGAGI. CDR3 length: 15 residues. CDR3 sequence reads: CASIPGGGIQETQYF. The CDR3 bases are TGTGCCAGCATACCGGGGGGAGGAATCCAAGAGACCCAGTACTTC.